The clone carrying this T cell receptor beta chain was seen once. TCRdb's table, derived via immunoSEQ multiplex PCR, lists solely in-frame clones and lacks some. This sample carries 200,000 or so clones, 88% of them seen once, and the ten largest clones take less than 3%. This record comes from a study of blood T cell repertoires in COVID-19. Germline V gives CDR1 SGHNT, CDR2 YENEEA. The CDR3 is made up of 16 amino acids. V was pared by 5 bases and J by 7 bases, with 23 bases between. Sequences were obtained from peripheral blood. The V and J genes are TRBV11-3 and TRBJ2-5, with D possibly matching TRBD1 (6 bases). The sequence derives from a woman aged 55-69 years with acute or convalescent COVID-19. The CDR3 sequence is CASSLSTGTLGGTQYF. Written as DNA, the CDR3 is TGTGCCAGCAGCCTTTCGACCGGGACCCTAGGGGGGACCCAGTACTTC.